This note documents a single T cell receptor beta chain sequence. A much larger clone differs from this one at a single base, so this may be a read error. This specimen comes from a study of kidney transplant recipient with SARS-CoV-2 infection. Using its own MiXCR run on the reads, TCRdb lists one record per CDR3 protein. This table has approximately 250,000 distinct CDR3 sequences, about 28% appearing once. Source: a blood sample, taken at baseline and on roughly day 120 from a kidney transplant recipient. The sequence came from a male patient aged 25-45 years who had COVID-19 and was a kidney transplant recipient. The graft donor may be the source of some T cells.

CDR3 bases: TGTGCCAGCAGTAAGCTCGGACCGTCGTACGAGCAGTACTTC. It specifies CASSKLGPSYEQYF. V usage is TRBV27 and J usage is TRBJ2-7; the D is unclear. The CDR3 extends over 14 amino acids. In germline, CDR1 is MNHEY, CDR2 SMNVEV (reference sequence). V lost 5 bases and J 4 bases, leaving 15 bases between the germline ends.